These T cell receptor beta chains were read from a single sample in a study of radiotherapy plus CTLA-4 blockade in lung cancer. Using immunoSEQ multiplex PCR, the repertoire was profiled, and TCRdb retains in-frame clones only, with some absent. The sample shows about 38,000 clones, over 65% of them seen only once. This sample comprised peripheral blood, obtained from a patient treated with radiotherapy plus ipilimumab. The receptors come from a human donor with non-small cell lung cancer who had stable disease on radiotherapy plus ipilimumab. Both conserved end residues are part of each CDR3. Fields, in order: CDR3 length, D gene, V gene, clone size, J gene, CDR3 protein, CDR3 DNA. D genes are given only for firm matches. Clone size appears in some rows only: once, few, many, or a class for an expanded clone.

18	NA	TRBV7-2	once	TRBJ1-5	CASSSASGTIGGNQPQHF	TGTGCCAGCAGCTCGGCCTCCGGGACTATCGGAGGCAATCAGCCCCAGCATTTT
14	TRBD1	TRBV6-5	NA	TRBJ1-5	CASKRDRVNQPQHF	TGTGCCAGCAAACGGGACAGGGTCAATCAGCCCCAGCATTTT
13	NA	TRBV6-5	NA	TRBJ2-6	CASTQPGANVLTF	TGTGCCAGCACCCAACCCGGGGCCAACGTCCTGACTTTC
15	NA	TRBV7-2	once	TRBJ1-2	CASSPTYRDYYGYTF	TGTGCCAGCAGCCCCACATACCGGGACTACTATGGCTACACCTTC
16	TRBD1	TRBV29-1	NA	TRBJ1-2	CSAPAGQGAVDYGYTF	TGCAGCGCACCAGCGGGACAGGGGGCTGTTGACTATGGCTACACCTTC
12	NA	TRBV28	NA	TRBJ1-1	CASSSDSTEAFF	TGTGCCAGCAGCTCTGACAGCACTGAAGCTTTCTTT
15	TRBD2	TRBV18	once	TRBJ2-3	CASSLSTSGGDTQYF	TGTGCCAGCTCACTATCGACTAGCGGAGGGGATACGCAGTATTTT
12	TRBD1	TRBV27	NA	TRBJ1-1	CASSAWDREAFF	TGTGCCAGCAGTGCATGGGACAGGGAAGCTTTCTTT
13	NA	TRBV2	few	TRBJ1-2	CASSAEGIGGYTF	TGTGCCAGCAGTGCCGAGGGCATCGGTGGCTACACCTTC
13	NA	TRBV4-1	NA	TRBJ1-6	CASSWDTNSPLHF	TGCGCCAGCAGCTGGGACACAAATTCACCCCTCCACTTT
13	NA	TRBV11-2	NA	TRBJ2-5	CASSLGRQETQYF	TGTGCCAGCAGCTTAGGCCGGCAAGAGACCCAGTACTTC
15	TRBD1	TRBV18	few	TRBJ1-2	CASSPTAGGDYGYTF	TGTGCCAGCTCACCAACAGCAGGGGGCGACTATGGCTACACCTTC
14	NA	TRBV10-3	NA	TRBJ2-3	CAISDSHSTDTQYF	TGTGCCATCAGTGACAGTCATAGCACAGATACGCAGTATTTT
14	NA	TRBV5-6	few	TRBJ1-5	CASSLSGGTQPQHF	TGTGCCAGCAGCTTGTCGGGGGGCACTCAGCCCCAGCATTTT
12	NA	TRBV2	once	TRBJ1-1	CASSVQITEAFF	TGTGCCAGCAGTGTCCAGATCACTGAAGCTTTCTTT
13	NA	TRBV19	few	TRBJ2-2	CASRAENTGELFF	TGTGCCAGTAGGGCCGAAAACACCGGGGAGCTGTTTTTT
13	NA	TRBV7-8	NA	TRBJ2-1	CASSMSTYNEQFF	TGTGCCAGCAGCATGAGTACCTACAATGAGCAGTTCTTC
15	NA	TRBV19	NA	TRBJ1-1	CASSIKKAGVTEAFF	TGTGCCAGTAGTATTAAGAAGGCCGGAGTCACTGAAGCTTTCTTT
16	TRBD2	TRBV9	NA	TRBJ2-1	CASSVGGGYQNNEQFF	TGTGCCAGCAGCGTAGGCGGGGGGTATCAAAACAATGAGCAGTTCTTC
15	NA	TRBV6-1	NA	TRBJ1-5	CASSPPGGGNQPQHF	TGTGCCAGCAGCCCCCCTGGGGGTGGCAATCAGCCCCAGCATTTT
13	NA	TRBV2	once	TRBJ2-7	CASSENPTGEQYF	TGTGCCAGCAGTGAAAACCCCACGGGCGAGCAGTACTTC
12	NA	TRBV28	NA	TRBJ2-2	CASSLNTGELFF	TGTGCCAGCAGTCTTAACACCGGGGAGCTGTTTTTT
14	NA	TRBV19	NA	TRBJ1-5	CASRTGRSNQPQHF	TGTGCCAGTAGAACAGGGAGGAGCAATCAGCCCCAGCATTTT
13	TRBD1	TRBV6-6	NA	TRBJ1-4	CASRGTGVEKLFF	TGTGCCAGCAGAGGAACAGGGGTTGAAAAACTGTTTTTT
14	NA	TRBV30	NA	TRBJ2-1	CALGRGSGYNEQFF	TGTGCCCTTGGGAGGGGGAGCGGGTACAATGAGCAGTTCTTC
15	NA	TRBV9	few	TRBJ1-1	CASSAIEGGNTEAFF	TGTGCCAGCAGCGCCATAGAGGGTGGGAACACTGAAGCTTTCTTT
14	NA	TRBV15	NA	TRBJ2-3	CATSSGGPTDTQYF	TGTGCCACCAGCTCCGGGGGTCCCACAGATACGCAGTATTTT
14	TRBD1	TRBV6-4	few	TRBJ2-3	CASSEGGGTDTQYF	TGTGCCAGCAGTGAAGGGGGCGGCACAGATACGCAGTATTTT
14	TRBD1	TRBV11-2	NA	TRBJ1-3	CASTVPGQGNTIYF	TGTGCCAGCACCGTCCCGGGACAGGGAAACACCATATATTTT
15	NA	TRBV12-5	NA	TRBJ2-2	CASGLLRGATGELFF	TGTGCTAGTGGTTTACTCCGGGGCGCCACCGGGGAGCTGTTTTTT
20	TRBD1	TRBV9	once	TRBJ1-6	CASSDGIGTGATSYNSPLHF	TGTGCCAGCAGCGACGGCATCGGGACAGGGGCGACGTCCTATAATTCACCCCTCCACTTT
14	TRBD1	TRBV18	NA	TRBJ1-2	CASSPGTGRYGYTF	TGTGCCAGCTCACCCGGGACAGGTCGCTATGGCTACACCTTC
16	NA	TRBV15	NA	TRBJ1-5	CATSRDRVYSNQPQHF	TGTGCCACCAGCAGAGATAGAGTCTATAGCAATCAGCCCCAGCATTTT
14	NA	TRBV18	NA	TRBJ1-6	CASSQAQETSPLHF	TGTGCCAGCTCCCAGGCACAGGAAACTTCACCCCTCCACTTT
18	NA	TRBV13	NA	TRBJ1-6	CASSLASLSRSYNSPLHF	TGTGCCAGCAGCTTAGCATCCTTGTCACGCTCCTATAATTCACCCCTCCACTTT
16	NA	TRBV19	NA	TRBJ1-3	CASRGGQGSAGNTIYF	TGTGCCAGTAGAGGAGGGCAGGGCAGCGCTGGAAACACCATATATTTT
13	TRBD1	TRBV29-1	NA	TRBJ2-5	CSALTGDGKTQYF	TGCAGCGCCCTGACAGGGGACGGGAAGACCCAGTACTTC
15	NA	TRBV5-1	few	TRBJ1-5	CASSATGQLNQPQHF	TGCGCCAGCAGCGCTACAGGGCAACTTAATCAGCCCCAGCATTTT
14	NA	TRBV14	NA	TRBJ2-3	CASSQQGVTDTQYF	TGTGCCAGCAGCCAACAGGGAGTCACAGATACGCAGTATTTT
11	NA	TRBV6-1	NA	TRBJ1-2	CASNAGSGYTF	TGTGCCAGCAACGCAGGGTCTGGCTACACCTTC
12	NA	TRBV11-2	few	TRBJ1-1	CASSLESTEAFF	TGTGCCAGCAGCTTAGAAAGCACTGAAGCTTTCTTT
15	NA	TRBV10-2	NA	TRBJ1-5	CASSEPPVWGQPQHF	TGCGCCAGCAGTGAGCCCCCCGTGTGGGGGCAGCCCCAGCATTTT
19	TRBD2	TRBV9	NA	TRBJ2-1	CASSAGLAETTYKYNEQFF	TGTGCCAGCAGCGCAGGACTAGCGGAGACAACGTATAAATACAATGAGCAGTTCTTC
13	NA	TRBV5-1	few	TRBJ2-2	CASSRQGDGELFF	TGCGCCAGCAGCAGGCAGGGTGACGGGGAGCTGTTTTTT
14	TRBD1	TRBV7-6	NA	TRBJ2-1	CASSLRTGANEQFF	TGTGCCAGCAGCTTACGGACAGGGGCCAATGAGCAGTTCTTC
15	NA	TRBV28	NA	TRBJ1-5	CASRLQGQSNQPQHF	TGTGCCAGCAGGCTACAGGGCCAGAGCAATCAGCCCCAGCATTTT
15	TRBD2	TRBV27	NA	TRBJ2-5	CASSSGTSGGETQYF	TGTGCCAGCAGTTCGGGGACTAGCGGAGGGGAGACCCAGTACTTC
11	NA	TRBV7-9	NA	TRBJ2-5	CASSWQETQYF	TGTGCCAGCAGCTGGCAAGAGACCCAGTACTTC
17	TRBD1	TRBV13	NA	TRBJ2-7	CASSFNQGQGASYEQYF	TGTGCCAGCAGCTTCAACCAGGGACAGGGAGCGTCCTACGAGCAGTACTTC
14	TRBD1	TRBV5-4	NA	TRBJ1-6	CASSLDRGNSPLHF	TGTGCCAGCAGCTTGGACAGGGGGAATTCACCCCTCCACTTT
14	NA	TRBV5-6	NA	TRBJ1-2	CASSLGRLSYGYTF	TGTGCCAGCAGCTTGGGACGCTTGTCCTATGGCTACACCTTC
16	NA	TRBV5-4	NA	TRBJ2-4	CASSVGNRLAKNIQYF	TGTGCCAGCAGCGTGGGCAACCGCTTAGCCAAAAACATTCAGTACTTC
15	TRBD1	TRBV2	NA	TRBJ1-5	CASRPTGGSAQPQHF	TGTGCCAGCAGGCCGACAGGGGGCAGCGCTCAGCCCCAGCATTTT
12	NA	TRBV19	few	TRBJ1-1	CASSSHHTEAFF	TGTGCCAGTAGCAGCCACCACACTGAAGCTTTCTTT
16	TRBD2	TRBV11-2	NA	TRBJ2-2	CASSSPGGGAAGELFF	TGTGCCAGCAGCTCCCCGGGCGGGGGAGCCGCCGGGGAGCTGTTTTTT
14	TRBD2	TRBV29-1	NA	TRBJ2-1	CSVERGASYNEQFF	TGCAGCGTTGAGCGGGGGGCCTCCTACAATGAGCAGTTCTTC
14	NA	TRBV30	once	TRBJ1-6	CAWRTGHYNSPLHF	TGTGCCTGGAGGACAGGTCACTATAATTCACCCCTCCACTTT
14	NA	TRBV6-4	NA	TRBJ1-1	CASSEGPTNTEAFF	TGTGCCAGCAGTGAGGGACCCACGAACACTGAAGCTTTCTTT
13	NA	TRBV13	NA	TRBJ1-2	CASSLVSTYGYTF	TGTGCCAGCAGCTTAGTGTCCACCTATGGCTACACCTTC